These 9 T cell receptor beta chains share one sample of origin, sequenced in a study of CD8 T cells in ankylosing spondylitis. Their cognate antigens are unknown. Study observations and caveats: What appeared characteristic of ankylosing spondylitis blood was a TCR beta motif of 7 or 8 highly homologous variants.

TCRdb used MiXCR to reprocess the 5' RACE reads, holding one entry per CDR3 protein. Of around 540,000 distinct CDR3 sequences detected, roughly 13% appear once; the ten largest clones hold 6.8%. Sequenced input: blood, either unsorted or a sorted T cell fraction (not recorded which). Source of these receptors: a male donor with ankylosing spondylitis.

This clonotype occurred a few times. The rearrangement joins TRBV10-3 to TRBJ2-7; possibly TRBD1 for D (6 bases). The CDR3 is 16 amino acids. The germline gives CDR1 ENHRY, CDR2 SYGVKD. V lost 3 bases and J 5 bases, leaving 20 bases between the germline ends. CDR3 coding DNA: TGTGCCATCAGTGATCCTGGACAGCACTATCATAACGAGCAGTACTTC. Protein sequence: CAISDPGQHYHNEQYF.

This clonotype was found a few times. The chain combines TRBV4-2 with TRBJ2-3, with 10 bases that match TRBD1. Germline V gene lookup returns CDR1 LGHNA and CDR2 YNFKEQ. V shed 3 bases and J 3 bases; nucleotides not matched to a gene: 6. CDR3 length: 16 amino acids. The CDR3 region is CASSHGDRGRTDTQYF. The CDR3 nucleotides read TGTGCCAGCAGCCACGGAGACAGGGGGCGTACAGATACGCAGTATTTT.

The chain couples TRBV6-2 or TRBV6-3 to TRBJ1-1; D is unresolved. Germline lookup yields CDR1 MNHEY and CDR2 SVGEGT. Trimming cost V 2 bases and J 1 base, with 11 bases left between them. This CDR3 spans 15 amino acids. In nucleotides, the CDR3 is TGTGCCAGCAGTTACCTGGGCAGACCGAACACTGAAGCTTTCTTT. As protein: CASSYLGRPNTEAFF.

This clonotype was seen a handful of times. The rearrangement joins TRBV15 to TRBJ2-3; D is undetermined. CDR1 LNHNV and CDR2 YYDKDF come from the germline V gene (reference sequence). This CDR3 has 12 amino acids. V gave up 5 bases and J gave up 3 bases, with 6 bases separating them. CDR3 protein: CATSAQTDTQYF. In nucleotides, the CDR3 is TGTGCCACCAGCGCCCAGACAGATACGCAGTATTTT.

The chain is built from TRBV18 and TRBJ2-1; D is ambiguous. The CDR3 spans 14 residues. The V and J ends lost 3 bases and 9 bases respectively, with 15 bases between them. Germline assignment: CDR1 KGHSH and CDR2 LQKENI. The CDR3 nucleotides are TGTGCCAGCTCACCCCTCGAAACGAGCAGTGAGCAGTTCTTC. Its translation is CASSPLETSSEQFF.

A few counts support this clonotype. The chain uses TRBV5-5 and TRBJ1-4; the D is unclear. Trimming shortened V by 4 bases and J by 8 bases, and 15 bases separated the two germline ends. The CDR3 sequence is 14 residues long. Looked up from germline, CDR1 is SGHKS and CDR2 is YYEKEE (reference sequence). CDR3 protein: CASSHDSGREKLFF. For the CDR3, the DNA is TGTGCCAGCAGCCACGACTCCGGGAGGGAAAAACTGTTTTTT.

The chain links TRBV12-3 or TRBV12-4 to TRBJ2-3, with TRBD2 identical over 10 bases. The CDR3 extends over 17 amino acids. V lost 7 bases, J lost 1 base, and 11 bases stayed unmatched. DNA of the CDR3: TGTGCCAGCATCTTGTACCGCGGGACTAGCGGCACAGATACGCAGTATTTT. This sequence encodes CASILYRGTSGTDTQYF.

The V and J genes are TRBV19 and TRBJ2-7; 10 positions match TRBD2. V trimming: 4 bases; J trimming: 3 bases; junction bases outside the gene matches: 9. This CDR3 contains 16 residues. Germline CDR1 LNHDA, CDR2 SQIVND (reference sequence). The CDR3 protein is CASSTGGLAEFYEQYF. The CDR3 DNA reads TGTGCCAGTAGTACTGGAGGACTAGCGGAGTTCTACGAGCAGTACTTC.

This clonotype has only a few counts. This chain links TRBV29-1 with TRBJ2-4; TRBD2 matches at 12 bases. With 2 bases clipped from V and 1 base from J, the junction kept 9 bases outside the gene matches. The germline gives CDR1 SQVTM, CDR2 ANQGSEA. The CDR3 totals 18 residues. In DNA, the CDR3 is TGCAGCGTTGAATCCGCTAGCGGGAGGGCTGGGGCCAAAAACATTCAGTACTTC. This encodes CSVESASGRAGAKNIQYF.